These 32 T cell receptor beta chains came from one sample sequenced in a study of early T cells in non-severe SARS-CoV-2 infection. TCRdb reprocessed the 5' RACE reads via MiXCR and lists one record per CDR3 protein. The sample includes some 48,000 distinct CDR3 sequences, under 7.5% of them seen just once. The sequencing used whole blood, collected at baseline. The receptors were sampled from an adult who was a healthcare worker with PCR-confirmed SARS-CoV-2 infection or an uninfected control (not recorded which).

In this sample, this clonotype turned up many times. The chain links TRBV19 to TRBJ2-4, with a possible D match to TRBD1 (6 bases). The CDR3 is made up of 16 amino acids. Between the trimmed V and J ends, which lost 5 bases and 1 base, there was a span of 15 bases. The germline gives CDR1 LNHDA, CDR2 SQIVND (reference sequence). The CDR3 DNA is TGTGCCAGTAGTCCGCGCAGGGGTAAGGCCAAAAACATTCAGTACTTC. It encodes CASSPRRGKAKNIQYF.

This clonotype occurred a few times. The chain has TRBV20-1 and TRBJ2-1, with 9 bases lining up with TRBD2. This CDR3 has 16 residues. Losses at the gene ends were 2 bases for V and 7 bases for J; bases not matched to a gene: 12. CDR1 is DFQATT, CDR2 SNEGSKA, per germline (reference sequence). Here the CDR3 reads CSARPSGKQGLNEQFF. The DNA of the CDR3 is TGCAGTGCTAGACCTAGCGGGAAGCAAGGTTTAAATGAGCAGTTCTTC.

V usage is TRBV28 and J usage is TRBJ2-1, with no clear D. V lost 6 bases and J lost 1, with 13 bases in between. The CDR3 has 15 residues. CDR1 MDHEN and CDR2 SYDVKM come from the germline V gene. The CDR3 sequence: CASRPSRSSYNEQFF. CDR3 nucleotide sequence: TGTGCCAGCAGGCCGTCGCGGAGTTCCTACAATGAGCAGTTCTTC. The variable domain in full, with the rest retrieved from reference TRBV28 and TRBJ2-1, is DVKVTQSSRYLVKRTGEKVFLECVQDMDHENMFWYRQDPGLGLRLIYFSYDVKMKEKGDIPEGYSVSREKKERFSLILESASTNQTSMYLCASRPSRSSYNEQFFGPGTRLTVL.

This clonotype has ten or more counts. The genes are TRBV10-2 and TRBJ1-1; D unclear. In germline, CDR1 is WSHSY, CDR2 SAAADI. This CDR3 comprises 15 residues. The V and J ends lost 0 bases and 6 bases respectively, with 14 bases between them. The CDR3 sequence is CASSESERSWAEAFF. The CDR3 nucleotides read TGCGCCAGCAGTGAGTCGGAGCGGAGTTGGGCTGAAGCTTTCTTT.

This clonotype came up many times. J is TRBJ1-1 and V is TRBV5-1, with a possible D match to TRBD1 (5 bases). V dropped 0 bases and J dropped 1 base, with 16 bases sitting between them. The CDR3 loop spans 17 amino acids. Germline assignment: CDR1 SGHRS and CDR2 YFSETQ. The CDR3, as DNA: TGCGCCAGCAGCTTGGATTTTTTGGCAGGGCCGAACACTGAAGCTTTCTTT. It codes for CASSLDFLAGPNTEAFF. The variable domain in full, completed from reference TRBV5-1 and TRBJ1-1, reads KAGVTQTPRYLIKTRGQQVTLSCSPISGHRSVSWYQQTPGQGLQFLFEYFSETQRNKGNFPGRFSGRQFSNSRSEMNVSTLELGDSALYLCASSLDFLAGPNTEAFFGQGTRLTVV.

This clonotype was counted ten times or more. The chain uses TRBV29-1 and TRBJ1-1; 7 positions agree with TRBD1. V lost 7 bases, J lost 4 bases, and 6 bases stayed unmatched. The germline V gene has CDR1 SQVTM and CDR2 ANQGSEA. CDR3 length equals 12 residues. The CDR3 reads CSAIQGFTEAFF. Written as DNA, the CDR3 is TGCAGCGCAATACAGGGGTTCACTGAAGCTTTCTTT.

V is TRBV20-1 and J is TRBJ2-3; D ambiguous. The CDR3 loop spans 15 amino acids. V lost 0 bases and J 3 bases, leaving 13 bases between the germline ends. CDR1 is DFQATT and CDR2 is SNEGSKA in the germline V gene (reference sequence). CDR3 DNA: TGCAGTGCTAGAGATGCAACCACCGGAACAGATACGCAGTATTTT. Protein: CSARDATTGTDTQYF.

This clonotype was picked up many times. The gene calls are TRBV6-2 or TRBV6-3 and TRBJ1-5; D is uncertain. The CDR3 loop spans 13 amino acids. Germline V CDR1 and CDR2: MNHEY, SVGEGT. The germline V and J ends were trimmed by 4 bases and 3 bases, with 7 bases remaining between them. CDR3 loop: CASSFRFNQPQHF. DNA of the CDR3: TGTGCCAGCAGTTTCAGGTTCAATCAGCCCCAGCATTTT.

The J gene is TRBJ2-1, the V gene TRBV5-1; a possible D gene is TRBD2 (5 bases). Trimming cost V 0 bases and J 7 bases, with 14 bases left between them. The CDR3 extends over 15 amino acids. Germline V gene lookup returns CDR1 SGHRS and CDR2 YFSETQ. The CDR3: CASSLVAGFNNEQFF. In DNA, the CDR3 is TGCGCCAGCAGCTTGGTTGCGGGCTTTAATAATGAGCAGTTCTTC.

This clonotype has a count of ten or more. DNA of the CDR3: TGTGCCAGCAGCTTGGCATCTAGGTCCTACGAGCAGTACTTC. Translation gives CASSLASRSYEQYF. This rearrangement joins TRBV5-6 to TRBJ2-7, with D unclear. CDR3 length equals 14 residues. In germline, CDR1 is SGHDT, CDR2 YYEEEE. V was trimmed by 0 bases and J by 1 base, leaving 8 bases between them.

The CDR3 nucleotides are TGTGCCAGCATGCCGAGGGGGCAGGTATCCGGGGAGCTGTTTTTT. Its protein is CASMPRGQVSGELFF. The chain has TRBV12-3 or TRBV12-4 and TRBJ2-2; 7 bases fit TRBD1. This CDR3 comprises 15 residues. V trimming: 7 bases; J trimming: 6 bases; junction bases outside the gene matches: 11.

This clonotype has ten or more counts. This chain links TRBV12-3 or TRBV12-4 with TRBJ1-6; D call uncertain. The CDR3 totals 17 residues. V lost 5 bases and J lost 0, with 14 bases in between. The CDR3 coding sequence is TGTGCCAGCAGTCTCCTCACCCCCGGCTCCTATAATTCACCCCTCCACTTT. Encoded protein: CASSLLTPGSYNSPLHF.

This clonotype was observed a handful of times. V gene TRBV7-8 combines with J gene TRBJ2-4, with 9 positions matching TRBD2. The CDR3 spans 17 residues. Trimming cost V 5 bases and J 9 bases; bases outside gene matches: 17. CDR1 and CDR2 (germline): SGHVS, FQNEAQ. CDR3 amino acids: CASSPPGFPSGKTIQYF. In DNA form, the CDR3 reads TGTGCCAGCAGCCCGCCGGGCTTCCCTAGCGGGAAGACCATTCAGTACTTC.

The sample holds many counts of this clonotype. The chain couples TRBV20-1 to TRBJ2-7, with 12 bases identical to TRBD2. With V trimmed by 6 bases and J by 2 bases, 2 bases remained unmatched. CDR1 and CDR2 from the germline V gene are DFQATT and SNEGSKA (reference sequence). The CDR3 is 13 residues long. CDR3 region: CSAASGRAYEQYF. CDR3 nucleotide sequence: TGCAGTGCCGCTAGCGGGAGGGCCTACGAGCAGTACTTC.

This clonotype has more than one count but fewer than ten. The chain carries TRBV19 and TRBJ2-7; a weak D match, TRBD2 (6 bases). Trimming cost V 3 bases and J 2 bases, with 23 bases left between them. This CDR3 is built from 18 residues. Germline CDR1 reads LNHDA; CDR2 reads SQIVND (reference sequence). CDR3 in amino acids: CASSMKRGGIPQAYEQYF. CDR3 sequence (DNA): TGTGCCAGTAGTATGAAGCGAGGAGGGATCCCGCAGGCCTACGAGCAGTACTTC.

The V call is TRBV29-1, the J call TRBJ2-3; 8 bases line up with TRBD2. The CDR3 is made up of 14 amino acids. Germline trimming cut 5 bases from V and 2 bases from J; bases unmatched to any gene: 6. Germline V gene data show CDR1 as SQVTM and CDR2 as ANQGSEA. The CDR3 protein is CSVSGRLHTDTQYF. CDR3 sequence (DNA): TGCAGCGTTAGCGGGAGACTGCACACAGATACGCAGTATTTT.

This clonotype has a count of ten or more. The genes are TRBV6-6 and TRBJ1-5; 7 bases map to TRBD1. Germline CDR1 is MNHNY and CDR2 is SVGAGI (reference sequence). Trimming at V came to 6 bases and at J to 2 bases, leaving 4 bases not matched to a gene. CDR3 length equals 14 residues. CDR3 nucleotides: TGTGCCAGCAGAGACGGGACAGGCAATCAGCCCCAGCATTTT. This encodes CASRDGTGNQPQHF.

V usage is TRBV7-3 and J usage is TRBJ2-5; 9 nucleotides match TRBD1. Germline CDR1 SGHTA, CDR2 FQGTGA. The CDR3 has 15 amino acids. J gave up 3 bases and V 4 bases, and 6 bases lay outside the gene matches. CDR3 region: CASSSGTGMEETQYF. CDR3 bases: TGTGCCAGCAGCTCCGGGACAGGGATGGAAGAGACCCAGTACTTC.

The chain recombines TRBV29-1 with TRBJ1-1, with D unclear. This CDR3 is 11 amino acids long. The V and J ends lost 6 bases and 2 bases respectively, with 7 bases between them. Germline CDR1 reads SQVTM; CDR2 reads ANQGSEA. The CDR3 coding sequence is TGCAGCGTCAAACTCAACACTGAAGCTTTCTTT. Translation gives CSVKLNTEAFF.

This clonotype occurred a few times. V usage is TRBV5-6 and J usage is TRBJ1-4; 7 bases align to TRBD1. V gave up 2 bases and J gave up 8 bases; unmatched junction bases: 3. Germline V gives CDR1 SGHDT, CDR2 YYEEEE. The CDR3 totals 13 residues. CDR3 bases: TGTGCCAGCAGCTTACAAGGGGGCGAAAAACTGTTTTTT. It encodes CASSLQGGEKLFF.

This clonotype was found many times. The chain employs TRBV11-2 and TRBJ2-1, with 11 bases matching TRBD2. Unmatched junction bases numbered 4, after V lost 5 bases and J lost 4 bases. The CDR3 extends over 15 amino acids. Germline-derived CDR1 and CDR2 are SGHAT and FQNNGV. Written as DNA, the CDR3 is TGTGCCAGCAGCACCGGGACTAGCGGATACAATGAGCAGTTCTTC. This translates into CASSTGTSGYNEQFF.

The chain links TRBV12-3 or TRBV12-4 to TRBJ2-1; D gene unclear. V lost 4 bases and J 9 bases, leaving 10 bases between the germline ends. This CDR3 comprises 12 residues. CDR3 protein: CASSYGVSEQFF. The CDR3 nucleotides read TGTGCCAGCAGTTATGGAGTCTCTGAGCAGTTCTTC.

This clonotype showed up just a few times. The rearrangement joins TRBV29-1 to TRBJ2-6; 7 bases align to TRBD2. Looked up from germline, CDR1 is SQVTM and CDR2 is ANQGSEA. CDR3 length equals 15 residues. J gave up 0 bases and V 3 bases, and 2 bases lay outside the gene matches. The CDR3 nucleotides read TGCAGCGTTGAGACGGGGGGCTCTGGGGCCAACGTCCTGACTTTC. It codes for CSVETGGSGANVLTF. The entire variable domain, with the rest obtained from reference TRBV29-1 and TRBJ2-6, is as follows: SAVISQKPSRDICQRGTSLTIQCQVDSQVTMMFWYRQQPGQSLTLIATANQGSEATYESGFVIDKFPISRPNLTFSTLTVSNMSPEDSSIYLCSVETGGSGANVLTFGAGSRLTVL.

The chain has TRBV11-1 and TRBJ2-5; 9 bases map to TRBD1. The V gene's germline CDR1 is SGHAT and CDR2 FQDESV (reference sequence). The CDR3 sequence is 15 residues long. V trimming: 5 bases; J trimming: 0 bases; junction bases outside the gene matches: 4. CDR3 loop: CASSLDRGDQETQYF. In DNA form, the CDR3 reads TGTGCCAGCAGCCTGGACAGGGGAGACCAAGAGACCCAGTACTTC.

The V call is TRBV5-4, the J call TRBJ2-3; D is unclear. CDR1 is SGHNT, CDR2 YYREEE, per germline (reference sequence). CDR3 size: 14 residues. Trimming removed 1 base from V and 4 bases from J, with 10 bases in between. The CDR3 coding sequence is TGTGCCAGCAGCTTGTACAGTTCCGCAGATACGCAGTATTTT. It yields the protein CASSLYSSADTQYF.

In its sample, this clonotype was seen many times. J is TRBJ1-2 and V is TRBV28; weak D call: TRBD1 (5 bases). V lost 1 base and J 4 bases, leaving 13 bases between the germline ends. This CDR3 is 15 amino acids long. In germline, CDR1 is MDHEN, CDR2 SYDVKM. This chain's CDR3 is CASSLSLTAFYGYTF. Written as DNA, the CDR3 is TGTGCCAGCAGTTTATCCTTGACAGCGTTCTATGGCTACACCTTC.

This clonotype showed up many times. The gene calls are TRBV12-3 or TRBV12-4 and TRBJ1-2; 9 bases are shared with TRBD1. The CDR3 totals 16 residues. J lost 6 bases, V lost 5 bases, and 13 bases had no gene match. The CDR3 protein is CASSNYPPGQGDGYTF. CDR3 DNA sequence: TGTGCCAGCAGTAATTACCCGCCGGGACAGGGTGATGGCTACACCTTC.

On this clonotype: One junction end does not reproduce the germline sequence, and a read error may be involved. The chain is built from TRBV3-1 and TRBJ2-3, with D tentatively TRBD2 (6 bases). The germline V gene has CDR1 LGHDT and CDR2 YNNKEL (reference sequence). The CDR3 is made up of 19 amino acids. The CDR3 is CVSSQAGGEGAGITDTQYF. The CDR3 DNA is TGTGTCAGCAGCCAAGCTGGAGGGGAAGGCGCGGGAATCACAGATACGCAGTATTTT.

This clonotype was seen a few times. The chain has TRBV20-1 and TRBJ2-1; tentative D call: TRBD2 (6 bases). The CDR3 has 14 amino acids. Germline assignment: CDR1 DFQATT and CDR2 SNEGSKA (reference sequence). Trimming removed 2 bases from V and 1 base from J, with 9 bases in between. The CDR3 region is CSARRAGSYNEQFF. In DNA form, the CDR3 reads TGCAGTGCTAGACGGGCGGGATCCTACAATGAGCAGTTCTTC.

This clonotype was detected a few times. The V gene is TRBV13, the J gene TRBJ2-5; 7 bases are shared with TRBD1. Germline V CDR1 and CDR2: PRHDT, FYEKMQ (reference sequence). The CDR3 is made up of 15 amino acids. The V and J ends lost 4 bases and 2 bases, in that order; junction bases with no gene match: 7. DNA for the CDR3: TGTGCCAGCAGCTCAGGACAGGCCCTACAAGAGACCCAGTACTTC. The encoded protein is CASSSGQALQETQYF.

The rearrangement links TRBV4-3 to TRBJ2-3; 8 bases match TRBD2. V shed 1 base, J shed 2 bases, and the junction held 8 bases outside the gene matches. This CDR3 has 17 amino acids. CDR1 is LGHNA, CDR2 YSLEER, per germline. The CDR3 nucleotides are TGCGCCAGCAGCCAAGGGTCTAGCGGGTTCAACACAGATACGCAGTATTTT. It codes for CASSQGSSGFNTDTQYF.

The CDR3 bases are TGTGCCAGCAGTTTATCGACAGTTTACGAGCAGTACTTC. The encoded protein is CASSLSTVYEQYF. The chain uses TRBV28 and TRBJ2-7, with D possibly being TRBD1 (5 bases). This CDR3 is built from 13 residues. CDR1 MDHEN and CDR2 SYDVKM come from the germline V gene. Trimming stripped 1 base from V and 4 bases from J, with 8 bases between.